The clone carrying this T cell receptor (beta chain) appeared many times. This sample was included in a study of T cells in Graves' hyperthyroidism and ophthalmopathy. Study as a whole: Peripheral blood collection took place at initial diagnosis, before any treatment.

This CDR3 spans 16 amino acids. After removal of 4 bases from V and 2 bases from J, the junction contained 6 bases not matched to a gene. Germline CDR1 is KGHDR and CDR2 is SFDVKD. Amplification of TCR beta CDR3 regions used RNA as the template. The TCR CDR3 was amplified in a first-round RT-PCR using the HTBI primer set. TCRdb used MiXCR to reprocess the multiplex PCR reads, holding one entry per CDR3 protein. The profile shows 300,000 to 450,000 distinct CDR3 sequences, about a sixth of them singletons. Subjects aged 18 to 65 presented with newly diagnosed hyperthyroidism of less than 2 months' duration. Exclusions: uncontrolled infection, other autoimmune disease, pregnancy, lactation. The authors took PBMCs from roughly 9.7 ml fresh peripheral blood.

The sequenced sample consisted of blood. This chain joins TRBV24-1 and TRBJ2-3; 9 bases align to TRBD1. This clonotype was sampled from a woman aged 25 to 39 with Graves' hyperthyroidism that later progressed to Graves' ophthalmopathy. This CDR3 reads CATSDTGTGFTDTQYF. The CDR3 DNA reads as TGTGCCACCAGTGACACCGGGACAGGGTTCACAGATACGCAGTATTTT.